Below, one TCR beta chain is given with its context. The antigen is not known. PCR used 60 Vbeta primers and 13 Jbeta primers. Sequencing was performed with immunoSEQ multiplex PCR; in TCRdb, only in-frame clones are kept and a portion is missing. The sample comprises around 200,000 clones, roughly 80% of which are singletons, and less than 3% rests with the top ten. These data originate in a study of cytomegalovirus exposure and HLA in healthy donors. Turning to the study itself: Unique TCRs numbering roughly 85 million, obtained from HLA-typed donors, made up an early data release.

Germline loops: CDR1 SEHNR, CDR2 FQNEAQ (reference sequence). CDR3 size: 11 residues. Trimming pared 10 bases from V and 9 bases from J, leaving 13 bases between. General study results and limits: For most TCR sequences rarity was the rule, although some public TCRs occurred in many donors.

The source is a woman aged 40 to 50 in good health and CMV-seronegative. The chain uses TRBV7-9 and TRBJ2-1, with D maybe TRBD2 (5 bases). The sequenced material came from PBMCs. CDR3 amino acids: CATSGWGEQFF. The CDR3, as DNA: TGTGCCACAAGCGGTTGGGGTGAGCAGTTCTTC.